This T cell receptor beta chain is drawn from a study of OX40 agonist ivuxolimab in advanced cancers. Study at large: All patients had ivuxolimab intravenously every 2 weeks at 0.01 to 10 mg/kg. Partial responses were seen in three patients, one with hepatocellular carcinoma and two with cutaneous melanoma. The study's findings and limits: Partly responding patients at 0.1-3.0 mg/kg showed some of the smallest clonal expansion.

V gave up 4 bases and J gave up 4 bases, with 20 bases separating them. The CDR3 covers 16 residues. Germline V CDR1 and CDR2: MNHEY, SMNVEV (reference sequence). TCRdb's table, derived via immunoSEQ multiplex PCR, lists solely in-frame clones and lacks some. Here the sample spans about 16,000 clones, about 82% being singletons. A word on this clone: Its specificity is not known.

The V call is TRBV27, the J call TRBJ2-7, with no clear D. Sequencing was performed on CD4+ or CD8+ T cells sorted from blood, taken in a trial of the OX40 agonist ivuxolimab. The clonotype comes from an adult with an advanced solid tumor such as melanoma, head and neck, liver or kidney cancer. The CDR3 protein is CASSSRLGVPLYEQYF. The CDR3 nucleotides are TGTGCCAGCAGTTCTAGACTCGGAGTCCCACTATACGAGCAGTACTTC.